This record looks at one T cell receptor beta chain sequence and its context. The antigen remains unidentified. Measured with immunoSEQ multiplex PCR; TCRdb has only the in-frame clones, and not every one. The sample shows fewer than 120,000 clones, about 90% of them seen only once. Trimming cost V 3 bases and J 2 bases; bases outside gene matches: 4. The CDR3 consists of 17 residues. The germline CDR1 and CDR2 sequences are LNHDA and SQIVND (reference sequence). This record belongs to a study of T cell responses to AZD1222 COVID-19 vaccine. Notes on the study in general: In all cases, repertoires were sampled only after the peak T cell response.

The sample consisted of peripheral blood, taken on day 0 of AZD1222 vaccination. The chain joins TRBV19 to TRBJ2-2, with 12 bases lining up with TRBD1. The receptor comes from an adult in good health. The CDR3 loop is CASSIPGTGGNTGELFF. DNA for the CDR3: TGTGCCAGTAGTATCCCCGGGACAGGGGGCAACACCGGGGAGCTGTTTTTT.